This TCR beta chain was captured by sequencing in a study of blood T cell repertoires in COVID-19. The overall study: The United States, Italy and Spain supplied acute and convalescent COVID-19 samples. T cells, B-cell-depleted T cells, or PBMCs supplied cDNA or gDNA.

Original methodology: Amplified reference gene primers provided the basis for estimating nucleated cell counts. The assay was immunoSEQ multiplex PCR, and TCRdb's table has in-frame clones only and misses some. V, J and clone size derive from that table, while D and trimming were established from the DNA sequence. The repertoire holds 130,000 to 150,000 clones, with approximately 88% as singletons. The CDR3 is made up of 19 amino acids. The germline gives CDR1 LNHDA, CDR2 SQIVND (reference sequence). The trim removed 4 bases at V and 0 bases at J, leaving 11 bases unmatched. The sequence was collected from a human donor in a cohort sampled during active COVID-19. The J gene is TRBJ1-5, the V gene TRBV19, with TRBD1 matching over 11 bases. Sequencing was done on a sample of peripheral blood. The CDR3 region is CASSTPPGQGVYSNQPQHF. CDR3 DNA sequence: TGTGCCAGTAGTACCCCACCGGGACAGGGGGTCTATAGCAATCAGCCCCAGCATTTT.